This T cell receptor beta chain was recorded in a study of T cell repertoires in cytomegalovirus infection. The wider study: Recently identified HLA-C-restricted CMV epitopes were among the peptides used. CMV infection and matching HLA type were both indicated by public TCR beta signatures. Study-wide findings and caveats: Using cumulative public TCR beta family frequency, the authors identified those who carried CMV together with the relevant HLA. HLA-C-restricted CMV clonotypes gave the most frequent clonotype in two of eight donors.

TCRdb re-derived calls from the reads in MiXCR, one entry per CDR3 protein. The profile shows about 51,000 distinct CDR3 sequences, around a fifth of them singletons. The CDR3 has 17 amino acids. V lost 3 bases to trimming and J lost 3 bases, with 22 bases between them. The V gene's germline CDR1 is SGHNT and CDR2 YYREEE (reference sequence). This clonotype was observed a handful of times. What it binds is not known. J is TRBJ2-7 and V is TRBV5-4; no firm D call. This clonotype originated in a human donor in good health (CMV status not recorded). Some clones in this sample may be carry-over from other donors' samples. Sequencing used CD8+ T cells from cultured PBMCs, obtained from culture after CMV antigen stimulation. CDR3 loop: CASSSNARTLSDYEQYF. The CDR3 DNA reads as TGTGCCAGCAGCTCCAATGCTCGGACCCTGAGTGACTACGAGCAGTACTTC. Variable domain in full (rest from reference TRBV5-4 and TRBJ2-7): ETGVTQSPTHLIKTRGQQVTLRCSSQSGHNTVSWYQQALGQGPQFIFQYYREEENGRGNFPPRFSGLQFPNYSSELNVNALELDDSALYLCASSSNARTLSDYEQYFGPGTRLTVT.